This T cell receptor beta chain appears in the sequencing data of a study of post-analysis software for immune sequencing data. The overall study: Patients had relapsing-remitting, secondary progressive or progressive-relapsing multiple sclerosis; some lacked subtype.

Unique-molecular-identifier-tagged TCR beta cDNA libraries were used. From 1 to 10 million T cells, 500,000 or so cDNA molecules were obtained. One entry per CDR3 protein results from TCRdb running MiXCR on the PCR reads. The sample consists of some 370,000 distinct CDR3 sequences, about a third of them appearing once. Study-wide results and limits: When compared against controls, multiple sclerosis patients showed significantly lower normalized Chao1 diversity. Under F measure analysis, samples from one preparation batch co-clustered strongly. A handful of TRBV segments were significantly more frequent in patients than in controls. TRBV5-6, TRBV5-1 and TRBV20-1 were among these segments.

With respect to this clonotype: As yet, its antigen is unknown.

J lost 4 bases, V lost 4 bases, and 8 bases had no gene match. The CDR3 covers 15 residues. CDR1 is SEHNR, CDR2 FQNEAQ, per germline (reference sequence). The receptor was isolated from a girl under 18 with multiple sclerosis. The V gene is TRBV7-9, the J gene TRBJ1-2; 8 nucleotides line up with TRBD1. The sample was blood. CDR3 sequence reads: CASSSGTGVTYGYTF. The CDR3, as DNA: TGTGCCAGCAGCTCCGGGACAGGTGTCACCTATGGCTACACCTTC.